The 17 T cell receptor beta chains listed next were all sequenced from one sample in a study of blood T cells in healthy people across ages. Primers used in a second PCR of roughly 6 to 12 cycles were a sample-barcoded 5' primer and a J-beta primer mix. TCRdb processed the 5' RACE reads anew with MiXCR; each CDR3 protein has one entry. The sample includes hundreds of thousands of distinct CDR3 sequences, 58% seen only once; the top ten take around 22%. The sample consisted of blood. The source is a man in his thirties or forties in good health.

The chain links TRBV10-3 to TRBJ1-1; D uncertain. The CDR3 spans 12 residues. Trimming removed 4 bases from V and 3 bases from J, with 6 bases in between. From germline, CDR1 is ENHRY and CDR2 SYGVKD. The chain's CDR3 is CAISASHTEAFF. CDR3 coding DNA: TGTGCCATCAGTGCGTCGCACACTGAAGCTTTCTTT.

V and J are TRBV7-2 and TRBJ1-2, with 7 bases matching TRBD1. The junction had 6 bases not matched to a gene; V was cut back by 6 bases and J by 2 bases. Germline V CDR1 and CDR2: SGHTA, FQGNSA. The CDR3 spans 14 residues. CDR3 DNA sequence: TGTGCCAGCAGTCACGGGACAGCAAACTATGGCTACACCTTC. This codes for CASSHGTANYGYTF.

This clonotype was seen more than once but under ten times. This CDR3 is CASRRGAGAVETQYF. Written as DNA, the CDR3 is TGTGCCAGCAGACGAGGTGCGGGGGCCGTAGAGACCCAGTACTTC. The rearrangement joins TRBV7-2 to TRBJ2-5, with a possible D match to TRBD2 (7 bases). V was cut by 6 bases and J by 4 bases, with 18 bases left in between. This CDR3 has 15 amino acids. The germline CDR1 and CDR2 sequences are SGHTA and FQGNSA.

CDR3 region: CASRPLDRGQGTDTQYF. In DNA, the CDR3 is TGTGCCAGCAGACCGCTCGACAGGGGGCAGGGCACAGATACGCAGTATTTT. The J gene is TRBJ2-3, the V gene TRBV2; 10 bases are a match to TRBD1. Unmatched junction bases numbered 10, after V lost 6 bases and J lost 1 base. CDR1 SNHLY and CDR2 FYNNEI come from the germline V gene. The CDR3 loop spans 17 amino acids.

The J gene is TRBJ2-5, the V gene TRBV20-1, with TRBD2 identical over 7 bases. The junction had 3 bases not matched to a gene; V was cut back by 0 bases and J by 11 bases. Germline assignment: CDR1 DFQATT and CDR2 SNEGSKA (reference sequence). CDR3 length: 11 residues. The CDR3 region has the DNA TGCAGTGCTAGAGAACTCGGGGGGCAGTACTTC. It translates to CSARELGGQYF.

V gene TRBV5-1 combines with J gene TRBJ2-1; TRBD2 matches at 9 bases. Matching the DNA end better, TRBJ2-7 makes the J call doubtful. Germline V lookup: CDR1 SGHRS, CDR2 YFSETQ. This CDR3 contains 15 residues. The CDR3 DNA reads as TGCGCCAGCAGCTTAGCGGGGGGATTATACAATGAGCAGTACTTC. Translated: CASSLAGGLYNEQYF.

The rearrangement links TRBV3-1 to TRBJ2-5, with 8 bases fitting TRBD2. J gave up 0 bases and V 0 bases, and 12 bases lay outside the gene matches. Germline lookup yields CDR1 LGHDT and CDR2 YNNKEL (reference sequence). This CDR3 has 19 amino acids. CDR3 amino acids: CASSQEGTGGSPYQETQYF. CDR3 DNA sequence: TGTGCCAGCAGCCAAGAGGGGACGGGGGGGTCACCGTACCAAGAGACCCAGTACTTC.

V and J are TRBV20-1 and TRBJ2-3; 11 bases agree with TRBD2. The CDR3 is 14 amino acids. With 6 bases clipped from V and 2 bases from J, the junction kept 4 bases outside the gene matches. Germline CDR1 reads DFQATT; CDR2 reads SNEGSKA (reference sequence). CDR3 protein: CSARTSGLTDTQYF. CDR3 DNA sequence: TGCAGTGCGCGGACTAGCGGGCTCACAGATACGCAGTATTTT.

This clonotype was found many times. The V call is TRBV7-2, the J call TRBJ2-4, with 12 bases that match TRBD1. The CDR3 extends over 16 amino acids. Germline trimming cut 5 bases from V and 4 bases from J; bases unmatched to any gene: 6. Germline V gene lookup returns CDR1 SGHTA and CDR2 FQGNSA. CDR3 sequence: CASSPGTGGGKNIQYF. CDR3 DNA sequence: TGTGCCAGCAGCCCCGGGACAGGGGGCGGAAAAAACATTCAGTACTTC.

A note on this clonotype: A clone one base away is much larger, so this may be a read error. The chain couples TRBV11-2 to TRBJ2-7; TRBD2 aligns across 9 bases. The CDR3 loop spans 15 amino acids. Germline lookup yields CDR1 SGHAT and CDR2 FQNNGV. CDR3 loop: CVSSTISGSSYEQYF. The CDR3 region has the DNA TGTGTCAGCAGCACCATTAGCGGGAGCTCCTACGAGCAGTACTTC.

V and J are TRBV20-1 and TRBJ2-1; 7 nucleotides line up with TRBD2. The trim removed 4 bases at V and 8 bases at J, leaving 11 bases unmatched. The CDR3 covers 14 residues. Germline CDR1 is DFQATT and CDR2 is SNEGSKA (reference sequence). As DNA, the CDR3 is TGCAGTGCTAAACGACTAGCTTTGTTCCATGAGCAGTTCTTC. Its translation is CSAKRLALFHEQFF.

This clonotype was found a few times. The DNA for the CDR3 is TGTGCCAGCAGTTACGAACAGGCACAAGAGACCCAGTACTTC. Translating gives CASSYEQAQETQYF. The chain joins TRBV6-5 to TRBJ2-5; D possibly corresponds to TRBD1 (5 bases). Trimming removed 2 bases from V and 2 bases from J, with 9 bases in between. The CDR3 extends over 14 amino acids. Germline V CDR1 and CDR2: MNHEY, SVGAGI.

This clonotype is a singleton in its sample. The chain couples TRBV12-3 or TRBV12-4 to TRBJ2-5; D may be TRBD2 (6 bases). The V gene lost 9 bases and the J gene lost 9 bases, with 20 bases spanning the gap. CDR3 length: 13 residues. The CDR3 region has the DNA TGTGCCAGTCCATACCGAGCCCCGGGGGCCCAGTACTTC. Encoded protein: CASPYRAPGAQYF.

This clonotype has more than one count but fewer than ten. This sequence joins TRBV10-3 and TRBJ1-2; D remains unclear. The CDR3 covers 13 residues. With 5 bases removed from V and 6 bases from J, the gap between germline ends came to 13 bases. Per germline, CDR1 ENHRY and CDR2 SYGVKD. Here the CDR3 DNA reads TGTGCCATCAGTCCGGCGATTTCGGATGGCTACACCTTC. Protein product: CAISPAISDGYTF.

This clonotype came up once. The chain joins TRBV5-1 to TRBJ2-3; TRBD1 or TRBD2 may be the D gene (5 bases each). The CDR3 runs to 15 residues. Germline V CDR1 and CDR2: SGHRS, YFSETQ. The germline V and J ends were trimmed by 2 bases and 5 bases, with 15 bases remaining between them. The CDR3 DNA sequence: TGCGCCAGCAGCTTACAGGACGCCCGGGGAGATACGCAGTATTTT. Protein product: CASSLQDARGDTQYF.

J is TRBJ2-7 and V is TRBV7-2; the D is unclear. The DNA end lines up better with TRBJ2-5; the J call may be wrong. Germline loops: CDR1 SGHTA, CDR2 FQGNSA. This CDR3 is 14 amino acids long. This CDR3 is CASSALGGQETQYF. The CDR3 nucleotides are TGTGCCAGCAGCGCCCTCGGCGGTCAAGAGACCCAGTACTTC.

The rearrangement links TRBV10-3 to TRBJ1-5, with D tentatively TRBD1 (5 bases). The CDR3 totals 18 residues. Between the trimmed V and J ends, which lost 0 bases and 2 bases, there was a span of 17 bases. The germline V gene has CDR1 ENHRY and CDR2 SYGVKD. In nucleotides, the CDR3 is TGTGCCATCAGTGAGTCGAGTGGGGGTCGACCCGGCAATCAGCCCCAGCATTTT. Its protein is CAISESSGGRPGNQPQHF.